This TCR beta chain was sequenced in a study of shared clonotypes between healthy human individuals. V dropped 1 base and J dropped 7 bases, with 4 bases sitting between them. Germline CDR1 SGHTS, CDR2 YDEGEE. The CDR3 runs 11 residues. Libraries were prepared by immunoSEQ multiplex PCR; TCRdb keeps only in-frame clonotypes and omits some of them. This sample yields about 990,000 clones, of which about 84% are seen a single time; roughly 0.55% belongs to the top ten. The rearrangement links TRBV5-8 to TRBJ2-3; D not resolved. This TCR was recovered from a man aged 18-30 years in good health. Some clones in this sample may be carry-over from other donors' samples. Material: memory CD4+ T cells from PBMCs. The subset: CD45RA-negative fraction. CDR3 region: CASSLINTQYF. CDR3 nucleotide sequence: TGTGCCAGCAGCTTGATAAATACGCAGTATTTT.